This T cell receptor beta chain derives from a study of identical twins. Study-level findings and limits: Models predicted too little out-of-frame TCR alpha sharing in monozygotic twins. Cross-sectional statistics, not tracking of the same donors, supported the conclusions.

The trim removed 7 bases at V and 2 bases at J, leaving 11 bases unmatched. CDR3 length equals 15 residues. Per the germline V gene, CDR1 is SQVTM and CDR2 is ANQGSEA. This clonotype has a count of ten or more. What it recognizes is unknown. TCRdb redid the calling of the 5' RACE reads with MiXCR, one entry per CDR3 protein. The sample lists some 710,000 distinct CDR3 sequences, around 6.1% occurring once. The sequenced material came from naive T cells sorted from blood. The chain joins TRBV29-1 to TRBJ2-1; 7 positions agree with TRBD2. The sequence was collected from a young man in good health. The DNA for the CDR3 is TGCAGCGGCCAACCCCTGGCGGGGGCCTACAATGAGCAGTTCTTC. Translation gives CSGQPLAGAYNEQFF.